Below, one T cell receptor (beta chain) is given with its context. A single count supports this clone. The antigen this receptor binds is unknown. The input lacks base qualities; no much larger clone sits a single base away. In Seattle, one collaborating source enrolled patients while the infection was active and tracked those patients longitudinally over the course of disease. The collaborating institutions used their own protocols to collect whole blood in K2EDTA tubes. For TCRbeta analysis, collaborator samples were shipped as frozen whole blood, as isolated PBMCs, or as DNA extracted from either sample type. The data stem from a study of blood T cell repertoires in COVID-19 (dated by TCRdb to about 2020). In terms of the full investigation: Collaborator samples came from the United States, Italy and Spain and covered acute and convalescent phases of COVID-19. The material from the prospective study consisted of cDNA or gDNA derived from T cells, B-cell-depleted T cells, or PBMCs. Deeply sampled blood TCRbeta repertoires from subjects exposed to, actively infected with, or recovered from COVID-19 were included in the dataset. The repertoires were released in a freely available public database intended as a resource for research on the immune response to SARS-CoV-2. The samples were drawn from the first 160 participants of the ongoing ImmuneRACE study and from over a thousand subjects provided by 6 global collaborators. A de-identified subject ID, COVID-19 status, age in years and sex were almost always included in the sample metadata. HLA class I and class II types, where available, came from metadata supplied by the sample provider rather than from assay-based typing.

The immunoSEQ Assay, a bias-controlled multiplex PCR, was used to amplify TCRbeta CDR3 regions from genomic DNA. The source study handled its data this way. The number of nucleated cells in each sample was estimated from the amplification of reference gene primers within the assay. To quantify the absolute abundance of each unique TCRbeta CDR3 rearrangement, sequence reads were collapsed and filtered. For each sample, productive Simpson clonality was calculated by taking the square root of Simpson's diversity index across productive rearrangements. Sourced from immuneACCESS, this table was stored by TCRdb with only in-frame sequences that have V and J called. A share of the clones is absent; for the studies checked, an unresolved V gene accounts for under half, and the remainder has no known explanation. That table supplies the V and J calls and clone size; D and trimming were determined from the DNA. This sample is represented by under 550,000 clones; approximately 90% of them were singletons. Roughly 0.78% of the sample goes to the ten largest clones.

CDR1 and CDR2 were assigned from the germline V gene as SQVTM and ANQGSEA. Trimming takes 1 base from V and 3 bases from J, and the germline ends sit 7 bases apart. The CDR3 sequence holds 12 residues, the cysteine and phenylalanine included. Just the 36-base CDR3 DNA is kept, in frame starting at base 1. Beyond this particular receptor, the publication reports: The quantity of clinical and demographic metadata differed by source and by participant and was supplied without curation.

The sequenced sample consisted of peripheral blood. The chain employs TRBV29-1 and TRBJ2-7, with the D gene not confidently named. The sequence came from a man between 18 and 29 years old with COVID-19, enrolled during active disease. CDR3 reads: CSVEGQYYEQYF. The DNA sequence is given as TGCAGCGTTGAAGGGCAGTACTACGAGCAGTACTTC.